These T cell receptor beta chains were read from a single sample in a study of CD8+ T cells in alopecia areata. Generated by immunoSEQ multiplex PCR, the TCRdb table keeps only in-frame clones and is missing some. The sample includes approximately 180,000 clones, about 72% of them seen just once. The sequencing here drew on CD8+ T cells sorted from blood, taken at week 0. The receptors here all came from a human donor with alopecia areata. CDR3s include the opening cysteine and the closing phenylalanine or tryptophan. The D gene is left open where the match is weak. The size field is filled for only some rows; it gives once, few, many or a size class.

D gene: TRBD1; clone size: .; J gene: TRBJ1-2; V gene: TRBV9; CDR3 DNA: TGTGCCAGCAGCGGTAGCGACAACGGGACAGGGGGCTACTATGGCTACACCTTC; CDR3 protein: CASSGSDNGTGGYYGYTF
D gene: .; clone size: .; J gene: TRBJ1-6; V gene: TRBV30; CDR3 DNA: TGTGCCTGGATACGGGTCCTTGGCGATTCACCCCTCCACTTT; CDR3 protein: CAWIRVLGDSPLHF
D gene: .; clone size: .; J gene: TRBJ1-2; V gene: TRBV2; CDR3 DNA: TGTGCCAGCCTGGCTAACTATGGCTACACCTTC; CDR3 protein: CASLANYGYTF
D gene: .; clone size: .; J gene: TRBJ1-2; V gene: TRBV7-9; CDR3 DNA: TGTGCCAGCACCACGCCGACAGAACCCTATGGCTACACCTTC; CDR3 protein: CASTTPTEPYGYTF
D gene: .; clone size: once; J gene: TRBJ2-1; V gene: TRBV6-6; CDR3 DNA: TGTGCCAGCAGTTACCTGGACAACATTGAGCAGTTCTTC; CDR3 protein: CASSYLDNIEQFF
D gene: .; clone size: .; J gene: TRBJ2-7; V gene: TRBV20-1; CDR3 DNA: TGCAGTGCTAGTACGAAGGGGGTGCAGTACTTC; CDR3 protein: CSASTKGVQYF
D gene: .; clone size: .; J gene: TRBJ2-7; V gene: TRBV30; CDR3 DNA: TGTGCCTGGAGCTCTGGACGGGACTACGAGCAGTACTTC; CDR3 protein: CAWSSGRDYEQYF
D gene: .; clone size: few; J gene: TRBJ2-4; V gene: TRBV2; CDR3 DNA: TGTGCCAGCAGTCCGACAAGTGTGGTGGACATTCAGTACTTC; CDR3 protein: CASSPTSVVDIQYF
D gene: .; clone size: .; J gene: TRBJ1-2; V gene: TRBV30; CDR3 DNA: TGTGCCTGGGCCCAAGGGGGGGGACACTATGGCTACACCTTC; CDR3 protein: CAWAQGGGHYGYTF
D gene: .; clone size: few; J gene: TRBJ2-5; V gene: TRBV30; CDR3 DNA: TGTGCCTGGCATACTGGACTTACGGGACAAGAGACCCAGTACTTC; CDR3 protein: CAWHTGLTGQETQYF
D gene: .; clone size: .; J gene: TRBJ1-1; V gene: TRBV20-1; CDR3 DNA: TGCAGTGCCTTTGACACTGAAGCTTTCTTT; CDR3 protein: CSAFDTEAFF
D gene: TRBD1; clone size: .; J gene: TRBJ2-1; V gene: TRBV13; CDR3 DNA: TGTGCCAGCAGCTTAGTTTCCGGGACAGGGTTCTACAATGAGCAGTTCTTC; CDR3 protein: CASSLVSGTGFYNEQFF
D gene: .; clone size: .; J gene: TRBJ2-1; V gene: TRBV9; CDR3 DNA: TGTGCCAGCAGCGTAGGAGCCCGTATTTACAATGAGCAGTTCTTC; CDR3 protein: CASSVGARIYNEQFF
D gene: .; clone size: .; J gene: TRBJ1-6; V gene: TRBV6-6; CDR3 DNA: TGTGCCAGCAGTTACAGGGAAGATTCACCCCTCCACTTT; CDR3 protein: CASSYREDSPLHF
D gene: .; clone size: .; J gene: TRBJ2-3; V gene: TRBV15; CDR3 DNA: TGTGCCACCAGCAGAACCAGGGAATACACAGATACGCAGTATTTT; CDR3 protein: CATSRTREYTDTQYF
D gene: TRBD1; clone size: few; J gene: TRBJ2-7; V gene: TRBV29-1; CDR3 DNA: TGCAGCGTCAACCGGGACAGTCCCGGCCAGCAGTACTTC; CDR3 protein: CSVNRDSPGQQYF
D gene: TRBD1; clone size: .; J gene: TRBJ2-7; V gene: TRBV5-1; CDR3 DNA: TGCGCCAGCAGCACTACGACAGGGAGCTCCAACGAGCAGTACTTC; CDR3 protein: CASSTTTGSSNEQYF
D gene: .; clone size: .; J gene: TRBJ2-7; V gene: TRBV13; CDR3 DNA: TGTGCCAGCAGGGGTGAGGACTCCTACGAGCAGTACTTC; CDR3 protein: CASRGEDSYEQYF
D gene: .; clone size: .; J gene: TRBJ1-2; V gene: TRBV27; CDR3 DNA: TGTGCCAGCAGTTTATCGCTCCTAAGCTATGGCTACACCTTC; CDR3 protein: CASSLSLLSYGYTF
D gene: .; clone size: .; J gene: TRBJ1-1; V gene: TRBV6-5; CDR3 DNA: TGTGCCAGCAGTTTCAACAGGGTGACTGAAGCTTTCTTT; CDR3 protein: CASSFNRVTEAFF
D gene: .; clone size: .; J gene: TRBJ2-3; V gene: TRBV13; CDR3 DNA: TGTGCCAGCAGCCTACCCGGGCCAGATACGCAGTATTTT; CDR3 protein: CASSLPGPDTQYF
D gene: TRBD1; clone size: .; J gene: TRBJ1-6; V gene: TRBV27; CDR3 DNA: TGTGCCAGCAGATCTCGACAGGGGATAGGGTCACCCCTCCACTTT; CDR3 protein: CASRSRQGIGSPLHF
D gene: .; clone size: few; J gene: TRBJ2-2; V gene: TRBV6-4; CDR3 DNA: TGTGCCAGCAGTGAAAGCGGGCCCGACACCGGGGAGCTGTTTTTT; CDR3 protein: CASSESGPDTGELFF
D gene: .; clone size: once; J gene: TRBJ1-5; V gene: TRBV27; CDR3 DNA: TGTGCCAGCAGTTTATCGGGGGGAGATAGCAATCAGCCCCAGCATTTT; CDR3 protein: CASSLSGGDSNQPQHF
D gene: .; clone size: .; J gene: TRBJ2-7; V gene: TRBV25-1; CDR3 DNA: TGTGCCAGCAGTGCCCAAGTCTACGAGCAGTACTTC; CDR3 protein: CASSAQVYEQYF
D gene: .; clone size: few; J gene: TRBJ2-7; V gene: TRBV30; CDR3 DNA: TGTGCCTGGAGTGTAGGAGTTATCTACGAGCAGTACTTC; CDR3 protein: CAWSVGVIYEQYF
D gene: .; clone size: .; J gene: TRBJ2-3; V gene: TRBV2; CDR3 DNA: TGTGCCAGCAGCTCGTTCTCCCTGCGGGGCACAGATACGCAGTATTTT; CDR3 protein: CASSSFSLRGTDTQYF
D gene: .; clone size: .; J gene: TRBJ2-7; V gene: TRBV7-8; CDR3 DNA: TGTGCCAGCAGCCCGGGACAAGACTACGAGCAGTACTTC; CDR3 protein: CASSPGQDYEQYF
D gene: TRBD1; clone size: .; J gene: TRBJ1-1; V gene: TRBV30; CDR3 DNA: TGTGCCTGGAGTCTCAACAGGGGTGACACTGAAGCTTTCTTT; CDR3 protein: CAWSLNRGDTEAFF
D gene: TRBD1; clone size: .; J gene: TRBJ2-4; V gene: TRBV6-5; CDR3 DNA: TGTGCCAGCAGATCAGGGGGCATTCAGTACTTC; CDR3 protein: CASRSGGIQYF
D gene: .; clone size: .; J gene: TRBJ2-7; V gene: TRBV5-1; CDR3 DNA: TGCGCCAGCAGCCCCACCAATGACGAGCAGTACTTC; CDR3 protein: CASSPTNDEQYF
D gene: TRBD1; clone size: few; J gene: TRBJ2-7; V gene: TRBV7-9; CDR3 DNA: TGTGCCAGCAGCCGCCGGGACAGGGAGTTCTACGAGCAGTACTTC; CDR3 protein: CASSRRDREFYEQYF
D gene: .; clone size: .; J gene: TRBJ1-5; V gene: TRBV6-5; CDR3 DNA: TGTGCCAGCAGTCCCCGGGTTGATCAGCCCCAGCATTTT; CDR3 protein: CASSPRVDQPQHF
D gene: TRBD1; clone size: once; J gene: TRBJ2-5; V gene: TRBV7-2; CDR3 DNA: TGTGCCAGCAGAAACCGCGGACAGGGAATTTTCCGAGAGACCCAGTACTTC; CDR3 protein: CASRNRGQGIFRETQYF
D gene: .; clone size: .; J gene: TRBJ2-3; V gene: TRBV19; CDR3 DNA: TGTGCCAGTAGTATTATCGGCGGGGGCCCGTCCGATACGCAGTATTTT; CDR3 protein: CASSIIGGGPSDTQYF
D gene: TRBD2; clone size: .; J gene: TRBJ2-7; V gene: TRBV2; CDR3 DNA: TGTGCCAGCAGGAGCGGGGGGACCTACTTC; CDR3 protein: CASRSGGTYF
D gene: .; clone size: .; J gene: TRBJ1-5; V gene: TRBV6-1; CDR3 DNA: TGTGCCAGCAGGGCAATTACAGGTAGCAATCAGCCCCAGCATTTT; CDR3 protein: CASRAITGSNQPQHF
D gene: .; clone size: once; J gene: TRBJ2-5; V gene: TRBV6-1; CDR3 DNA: TGTGCCAGCAGTTTATGGGGGGCAGAGACCCAGTACTTC; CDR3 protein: CASSLWGAETQYF
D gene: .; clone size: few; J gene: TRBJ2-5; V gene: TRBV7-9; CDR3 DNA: TGTGCCAGCAGCCCCGAAGTCCCAGAGACCCAGTACTTC; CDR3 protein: CASSPEVPETQYF
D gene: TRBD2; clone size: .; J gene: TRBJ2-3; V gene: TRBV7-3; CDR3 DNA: TGTGCCAGCAGCTCCCCGGAGCGGGGGGGGAACACAGATACGCAGTATTTT; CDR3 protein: CASSSPERGGNTDTQYF
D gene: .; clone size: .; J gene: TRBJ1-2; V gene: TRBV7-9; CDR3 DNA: TGTGCCAGCAGCCTAAATCATGGCTACACCTTC; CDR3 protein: CASSLNHGYTF
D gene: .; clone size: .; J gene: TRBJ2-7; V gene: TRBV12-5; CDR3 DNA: TGTGCTAGTGGTTTGCCCCGACGGGAGCAGTACTTC; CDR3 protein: CASGLPRREQYF
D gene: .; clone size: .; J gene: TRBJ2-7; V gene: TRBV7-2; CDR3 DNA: TGTGCCAGCACCCAGTCAGGAACTGGCTACGAGCAGTACTTC; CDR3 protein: CASTQSGTGYEQYF
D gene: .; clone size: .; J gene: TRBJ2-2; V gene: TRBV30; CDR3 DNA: TGTGCCTGGATGCGACTAGTTCCCGGGGAGCTGTTTTTT; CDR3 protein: CAWMRLVPGELFF
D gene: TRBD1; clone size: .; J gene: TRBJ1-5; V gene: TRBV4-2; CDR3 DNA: TGTGCCAGCAGCCGTGGGACAGGGGGGAGTCAGCCCCAGCATTTT; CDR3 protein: CASSRGTGGSQPQHF
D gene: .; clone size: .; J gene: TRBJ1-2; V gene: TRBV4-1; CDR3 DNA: TGCGCCAGCAGCCAAGAGGAAGGGCTAAACTATGGCTACACCTTC; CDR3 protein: CASSQEEGLNYGYTF
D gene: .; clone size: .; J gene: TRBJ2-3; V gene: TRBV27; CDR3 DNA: TGTGCCAGCAGTTCAAACGGGGGACGTAGCACAGATACGCAGTATTTT; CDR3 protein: CASSSNGGRSTDTQYF
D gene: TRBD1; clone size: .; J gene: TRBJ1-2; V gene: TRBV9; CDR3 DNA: TGTGCCAGCAGCTCAGGGGGAGGTGAAAACTATGGCTACACCTTC; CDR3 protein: CASSSGGGENYGYTF
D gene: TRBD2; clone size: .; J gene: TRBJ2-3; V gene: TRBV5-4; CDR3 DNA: TGTGCCAGCAGCTTTGGACTAGCGGCAGATACGCAGTATTTT; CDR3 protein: CASSFGLAADTQYF
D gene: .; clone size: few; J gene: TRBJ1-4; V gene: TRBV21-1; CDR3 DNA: TGTGCCAGCAGCCCTTGCACTCCATACAGGGCCCTTAATGAAAAACTGTTTTTT; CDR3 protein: CASSPCTPYRALNEKLFF
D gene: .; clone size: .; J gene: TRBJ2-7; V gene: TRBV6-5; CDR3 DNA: TGTGCCAGCAGCCGCCTGTTGAGCTCCTACGAGCAGTACTTC; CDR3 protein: CASSRLLSSYEQYF
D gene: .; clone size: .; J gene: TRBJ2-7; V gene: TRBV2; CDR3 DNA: TGTGCCGCCCTCGTTAGCGTCTCCTACGAGCAGTACTTC; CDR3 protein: CAALVSVSYEQYF
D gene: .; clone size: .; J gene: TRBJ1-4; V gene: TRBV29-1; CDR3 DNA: TGCAGCGTACGCGACCCCCGTGCTGAAAAACTGTTTTTT; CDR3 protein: CSVRDPRAEKLFF